This TCR beta chain was found in a study of blood T cells in healthy people across ages (dated by TCRdb to between 2015 and 2016). General notes on the study: In model experiments, roughly one uniquely barcoded TCR beta cDNA molecule per two T cells was captured by template switching. To track age-related changes in TCR beta repertoire diversity, the study relied on deep sequencing normalized with unique cDNA molecular identifiers. Donors were grouped into four age groups: young (average 16 years), middle-aged (under 40), aged (62) and long-lived (about 90). To avoid experimental bias, donors of different ages were randomly spread across the sequencing lanes. Two additional independent replicas of 1 million unique cDNA reads from the same blood draw were analyzed for two donors (one aged 18 to 30 and one aged 80 or older).

There are a few counts of this clonotype. It lacks a known antigen. No base-level quality is on record; no much larger clone is a single base apart. Findings and caveats that apply to the study as a whole: Compared with the aged group, the long-lived group had more naive CD4+ T cells, fewer expanded clones and increased TCR diversity, a pattern suggesting age selection. Donor CMV infection status was unknown, potentially confounding age-related changes in expanded clonotypes. Since profiling was done on bulk unsorted PBMCs, naive and antigen-experienced compartments could not be conclusively compared. There was a strong correlation between observed TCR beta diversity and the percentage of naive T cells measured by flow cytometry. Total diversity estimates from one million sequenced T cells were considered lower bounds and underestimates. Observed TCR beta diversity per million T cells fell roughly linearly with age, and a significant reduction was already apparent by age approximately 41.

Donors were a few dozen systemically healthy Caucasian individuals from Russia aged 6 to 90 years. Each donor gave ten milliliters of peripheral blood, collected into EDTA-treated Vacutainer tubes. PBMCs were isolated by Ficoll-Paque density-gradient centrifugation, with at least 6.5 million obtained per sample. Total RNA, at least 5 micrograms per sample, was extracted from PBMCs with Trizol reagent. Naive CD45RAhigh/CD27high T cell percentages were measured by flow cytometry on a PBMC aliquot from every donor. The protocol used for the library was 5' RACE. A second about 7 to 12 cycle PCR used a sample-barcoded 5' primer and a J-beta primer mix. A unique molecular identifier was introduced onto each TCR beta cDNA molecule by a template-switch 5' adaptor carrying 12 random nucleotides. Each sample yielded at least 3 million CDR3-containing paired-end reads. First-strand cDNA was synthesized from all RNA with the Mint cDNA synthesis kit, primed by a TRBC-specific oligonucleotide. Following uracil-DNA glycosylase treatment, all cDNA underwent a first 18-cycle PCR with the universal primers M1SS and BC2_uni_R. From the authors' description of their analysis: For normalization, 1 million high-quality reads, each with a distinct molecular identifier, were randomly selected from each sample. Instead of being binned into consensus sequences, reads that shared molecular identifiers were thrown out. MiTCR, set to a Q25 quality threshold and the strictest error-elimination algorithm, was used for CDR3 identification, clonotype clustering and error correction. A nonparametric unseen species model with Euler transformation was used to estimate a lower bound on total TCR beta diversity. TCRdb reanalyzed the raw reads on its own, using fastp at Q25 for trimming and MiXCR for clone calling, and kept in-frame beta chains. Rows are combined by CDR3 protein, so each entry shows the most common genes and DNA. It is TCRdb's table, rather than the study itself, that gives the V and J calls and clone size. The sample table lists fewer than 2 million distinct CDR3 sequences, roughly 43% of them with a count of one. The biggest ten clones account for under 25% of the sample.

The junction carries 10 bases between V and J, which are trimmed by 4 bases and 0 bases respectively. The CDR3 contains 16 residues, cysteine and phenylalanine counted. The entry retains the CDR3 DNA only, 48 bases that are in frame from base 1. CDR1 is given as LGHNA and CDR2 as YNFKEQ, both from the germline V gene. The rearrangement joined TRBV4-2 to TRBJ2-6, with the D gene tentatively TRBD1 or TRBD2, based on 5 matching bases in each. The TCR sequence derives from a human donor in good health. The source material was blood. The CDR3 amino acid sequence is: CASSPARGSGANVLTF. The DNA sequence is given as TGTGCCAGCAGCCCAGCGAGGGGCTCTGGGGCCAACGTCCTGACTTTC.